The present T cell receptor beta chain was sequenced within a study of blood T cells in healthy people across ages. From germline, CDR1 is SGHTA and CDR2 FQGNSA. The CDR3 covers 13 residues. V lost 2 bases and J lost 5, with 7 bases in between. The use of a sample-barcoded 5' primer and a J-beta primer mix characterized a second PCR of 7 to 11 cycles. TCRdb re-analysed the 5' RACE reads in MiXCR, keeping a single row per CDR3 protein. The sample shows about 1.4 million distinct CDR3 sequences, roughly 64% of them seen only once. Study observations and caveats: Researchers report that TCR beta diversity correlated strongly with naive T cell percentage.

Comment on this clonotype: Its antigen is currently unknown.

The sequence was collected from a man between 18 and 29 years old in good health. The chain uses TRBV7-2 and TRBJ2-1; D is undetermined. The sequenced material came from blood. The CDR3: CASSLIFDNEQFF. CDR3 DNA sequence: TGTGCCAGCAGCTTAATTTTCGACAATGAGCAGTTCTTC.